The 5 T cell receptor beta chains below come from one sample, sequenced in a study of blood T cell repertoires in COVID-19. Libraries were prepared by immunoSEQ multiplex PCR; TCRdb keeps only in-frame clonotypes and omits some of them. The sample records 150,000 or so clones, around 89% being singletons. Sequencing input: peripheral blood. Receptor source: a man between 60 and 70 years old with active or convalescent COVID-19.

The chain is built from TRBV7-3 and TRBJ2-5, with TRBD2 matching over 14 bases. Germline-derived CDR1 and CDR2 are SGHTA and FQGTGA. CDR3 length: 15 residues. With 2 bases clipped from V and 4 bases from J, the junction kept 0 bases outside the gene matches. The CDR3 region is CASSLGLAGGETQYF. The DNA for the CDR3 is TGTGCCAGCAGCTTAGGACTAGCGGGAGGAGAGACCCAGTACTTC.

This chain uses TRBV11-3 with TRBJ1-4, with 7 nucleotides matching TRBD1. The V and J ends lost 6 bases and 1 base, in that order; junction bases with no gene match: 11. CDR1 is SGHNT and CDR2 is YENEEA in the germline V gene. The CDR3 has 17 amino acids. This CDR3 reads CASSLCRGIQTNEKLFF. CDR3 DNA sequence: TGTGCCAGCAGTTTATGCAGGGGGATCCAAACTAATGAAAAACTGTTTTTT.

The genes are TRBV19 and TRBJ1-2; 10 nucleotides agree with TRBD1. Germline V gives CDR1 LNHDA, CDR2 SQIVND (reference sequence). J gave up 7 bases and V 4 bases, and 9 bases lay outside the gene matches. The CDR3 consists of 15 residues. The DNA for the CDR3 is TGTGCCAGTAGTACGAGGGACAGGGGATCCCGTGGCTACACCTTC. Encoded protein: CASSTRDRGSRGYTF.

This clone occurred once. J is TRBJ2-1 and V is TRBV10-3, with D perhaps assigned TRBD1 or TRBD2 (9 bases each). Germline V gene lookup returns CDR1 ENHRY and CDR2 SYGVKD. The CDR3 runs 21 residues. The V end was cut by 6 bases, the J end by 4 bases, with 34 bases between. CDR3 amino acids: CAISPGQGVSWGLAGYNEQFF. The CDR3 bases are TGTGCCATCAGCCCGGGACAGGGTGTATCTTGGGGGCTAGCGGGGTACAATGAGCAGTTCTTC.

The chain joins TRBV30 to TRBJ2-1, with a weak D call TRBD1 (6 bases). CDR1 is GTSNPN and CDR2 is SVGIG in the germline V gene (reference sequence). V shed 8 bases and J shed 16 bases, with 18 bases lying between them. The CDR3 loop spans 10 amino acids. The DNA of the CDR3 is TGTGCCGGGAACCAGGGGTCCCAATTCTTC. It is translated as CAGNQGSQFF.